Presented here are 22 T cell receptor beta chains from one specimen sequenced in a study of T cell changes during pregnancy in multiple sclerosis. Clones were sequenced by immunoSEQ multiplex PCR, and TCRdb holds only the in-frame ones, with some missing. Of 40,000 or so clones detected, 80% to 90% appear once; the ten largest clones hold approximately 0.61%. Source: CD4+ T cells from peripheral blood mononuclear cells, taken before pregnancy. These receptors were taken from a female donor with multiple sclerosis, enrolled in a pregnancy study.

This chain uses TRBV15 with TRBJ2-7, with D possibly matching TRBD2 (5 bases). This CDR3 spans 17 amino acids. The germline V gene has CDR1 LNHNV and CDR2 YYDKDF (reference sequence). V shed 0 bases and J shed 4 bases, with 19 bases lying between them. CDR3 loop: CATSREVGSPAGYEQYF. Here the CDR3 DNA reads TGTGCCACCAGCAGAGAAGTGGGGAGCCCCGCAGGATACGAGCAGTACTTC.

This rearrangement joins TRBV11-1 to TRBJ1-4, with 7 nucleotides matching TRBD1. Per germline, CDR1 SGHAT and CDR2 FQDESV (reference sequence). V shed 5 bases, J shed 3 bases, and the junction held 12 bases outside the gene matches. The CDR3 consists of 17 residues. DNA for the CDR3: TGTGCCAGCAGCCCGGGCGGCAGGGGGAGTTCTAATGAAAAACTGTTTTTT. This translates into CASSPGGRGSSNEKLFF.

The chain is built from TRBV30 and TRBJ2-7; 8 positions agree with TRBD2. CDR1 is GTSNPN, CDR2 SVGIG, per germline (reference sequence). There are 16 residues in the CDR3. V shed 5 bases and J 0 bases; nucleotides not matched to a gene: 12. CDR3 in amino acids: CAWGDPIAGSSYEQYF. The DNA of the CDR3 is TGTGCCTGGGGAGACCCTATAGCGGGAAGCTCCTACGAGCAGTACTTC.

This clone was seen once. J is TRBJ1-5 and V is TRBV18; 9 nucleotides agree with TRBD1. Germline loops: CDR1 KGHSH, CDR2 LQKENI. This CDR3 region has 15 residues. V gave up 4 bases and J gave up 5 bases; unmatched junction bases: 6. CDR3 amino acids: CASSQGQGTHQPQHF. CDR3 nucleotide sequence: TGTGCCAGCTCACAGGGACAGGGAACACATCAGCCCCAGCATTTT.

In DNA form, the CDR3 reads TGTGCCAGCAGTTACACTGCCGGGGCCTACGAGCAGTACTTC. Translation gives CASSYTAGAYEQYF. The chain joins TRBV6-6 to TRBJ2-7; the D gene is possibly TRBD2 (5 bases). The germline gives CDR1 MNHNY, CDR2 SVGAGI (reference sequence). V lost 2 bases, J lost 2 bases, and 10 bases lay in between. This CDR3 contains 14 residues.

The chain links TRBV4-3 to TRBJ2-7, with 10 positions matching TRBD1. V gave up 3 bases and J gave up 3 bases; unmatched junction bases: 8. The CDR3 totals 16 residues. The germline V gene has CDR1 LGHNA and CDR2 YSLEER. The DNA of the CDR3 is TGCGCCAGCAGCCAGCTCCGGGGACAGGGGAACTACGAGCAGTACTTC. It specifies CASSQLRGQGNYEQYF.

This chain connects TRBV19 to TRBJ2-7, with 8 nucleotides matching TRBD1. Per germline, CDR1 LNHDA and CDR2 SQIVND (reference sequence). This CDR3 is 15 amino acids long. Losses at the gene ends were 3 bases for V and 3 bases for J; bases not matched to a gene: 7. The CDR3 DNA follows: TGTGCCAGTAGTATGGGGACAGGACGGAACTACGAGCAGTACTTC. It encodes CASSMGTGRNYEQYF. The full variable domain, with the rest looked up from reference TRBV19 and TRBJ2-7, is DGGITQSPKYLFRKEGQNVTLSCEQNLNHDAMYWYRQDPGQGLRLIYYSQIVNDFQKGDIAEGYSVSREKKESFPLTVTSAQKNPTAFYLCASSMGTGRNYEQYFGPGTRLTVT.

A remark on this clone: Distinct nucleotide sequences in the sample also encode this CDR3. The chain joins TRBV11-1 to TRBJ1-3; D call uncertain. The CDR3 length is 13 residues. Per germline, CDR1 SGHAT and CDR2 FQDESV (reference sequence). V shed 4 bases and J shed 1 base, with 5 bases lying between them. The CDR3 loop reads CASSSQSGNTIYF. CDR3 nucleotides: TGTGCCAGCAGCTCACAGTCTGGAAACACCATATATTTT.

The chain links TRBV15 to TRBJ2-1; D may be TRBD2 (6 bases). The germline CDR1 and CDR2 sequences are LNHNV and YYDKDF (reference sequence). CDR3 length equals 16 residues. V gave up 5 bases and J gave up 6 bases, with 20 bases separating them. CDR3: CATSRSGRGPRNEQFF. The CDR3 DNA follows: TGTGCCACCAGCCGGAGCGGGCGGGGCCCCCGCAATGAGCAGTTCTTC.

CDR3 protein: CASSFYTQGATEAFF. The CDR3, as DNA: TGTGCCAGCAGCTTCTACACACAGGGGGCCACTGAAGCTTTCTTT. V usage is TRBV13 and J usage is TRBJ1-1; TRBD1 matches 9 bases. V shed 3 bases, J shed 4 bases, and the junction held 6 bases outside the gene matches. Germline assignment: CDR1 PRHDT and CDR2 FYEKMQ (reference sequence). There are 15 residues in the CDR3. Filled out from reference TRBV13 and TRBJ1-1, the complete variable domain reads AAGVIQSPRHLIKEKRETATLKCYPIPRHDTVYWYQQGPGQDPQFLISFYEKMQSDKGSIPDRFSAQQFSDYHSELNMSSLELGDSALYFCASSFYTQGATEAFFGQGTRLTVV.

The chain uses TRBV9 and TRBJ2-1, with TRBD2 matching over 14 bases. Germline lookup yields CDR1 SGDLS and CDR2 YYNGEE. The CDR3 runs to 16 residues. V dropped 4 bases and J dropped 6; count of bases not matched to a gene: 6. The CDR3 nucleotides are TGTGCCAGCAGCTCGCGACTAGCGGGGGGGGTCAATGAGCAGTTCTTC. Translated, it gives CASSSRLAGGVNEQFF.

This clone came up once. The V gene is TRBV6-1, the J gene TRBJ1-2; weak D call: TRBD1 (5 bases). Germline V gene sequence: CDR1 MNHNS, CDR2 SASEGT. This CDR3 has 13 residues. V lost 6 bases, J lost 3 bases, and 11 bases lay in between. The CDR3 reads CASSVREDYGYTF. Written as DNA, the CDR3 is TGTGCCAGCAGCGTCAGGGAAGACTATGGCTACACCTTC.

This clone showed up just once. The chain is built from TRBV7-9 and TRBJ1-5; 12 bases agree with TRBD1. Trimming removed 6 bases from V and 6 bases from J; junction bases left unmatched: 6. Germline V gene sequence: CDR1 SEHNR, CDR2 FQNEAQ (reference sequence). This CDR3 region has 15 residues. In nucleotides, the CDR3 is TGTGCCAGCAGTTTGGGACAGGGGGCGGGTCAGCCCCAGCATTTT. It is translated as CASSLGQGAGQPQHF. Full variable domain (missing parts from reference TRBV7-9 and TRBJ1-5): DTGVSQNPRHKITKRGQNVTFRCDPISEHNRLYWYRQTLGQGPEFLTYFQNEAQLEKSRLLSDRFSAERPKGSFSTLEIQRTEQGDSAMYLCASSLGQGAGQPQHFGDGTRLSIL.

V gene TRBV2 combines with J gene TRBJ1-1, with 7 bases that match TRBD1. The CDR3 loop spans 14 amino acids. V was pared by 6 bases and J by 1 base, with 5 bases of the junction left unmatched. Germline lookup yields CDR1 SNHLY and CDR2 FYNNEI. The CDR3 DNA sequence: TGTGCCAGCAGAGCGACAGGGACGAACACTGAAGCTTTCTTT. It translates to CASRATGTNTEAFF.

This clone was seen only once. The genes are TRBV2 and TRBJ1-1, with 10 bases aligning to TRBD1. J gave up 1 base and V 6 bases, and 8 bases lay outside the gene matches. This CDR3 is built from 16 residues. From germline, CDR1 is SNHLY and CDR2 FYNNEI. The CDR3 DNA reads as TGTGCCAGCAGCTTTTCTCGACAGGGGGCGAACACTGAAGCTTTCTTT. This gives the protein CASSFSRQGANTEAFF. The full variable domain, its missing parts supplied by reference TRBV2 and TRBJ1-1, is EPEVTQTPSHQVTQMGQEVILRCVPISNHLYFYWYRQILGQKVEFLVSFYNNEISEKSEIFDDQFSVERPDGSNFTLKIRSTKLEDSAMYFCASSFSRQGANTEAFFGQGTRLTVV.

The V gene is TRBV5-6, the J gene TRBJ1-4; the match to TRBD1 covers 7 bases. V lost 2 bases, J lost 8 bases, and 3 bases stayed unmatched. The CDR3 is 13 amino acids. Germline CDR1 and CDR2: SGHDT and YYEEEE. The CDR3 sequence: CASSLTGEEKLFF. Here the CDR3 DNA reads TGTGCCAGCAGCTTAACAGGGGAGGAAAAACTGTTTTTT.

The CDR3 loop reads CASSQDGTASDTQYF. The CDR3 DNA reads TGCGCCAGCAGCCAAGATGGGACAGCCTCAGATACGCAGTATTTT. The V and J genes are TRBV4-1 and TRBJ2-3, with TRBD1 matching over 7 bases. Germline V gene sequence: CDR1 MGHRA, CDR2 YSYEKL. The CDR3 length is 15 residues. The J segment lost 4 bases and the V segment lost 0 bases, leaving 4 bases of the junction unmatched.

The chain recombines TRBV18 with TRBJ1-2; a weak D match, TRBD1 (5 bases). The CDR3 runs to 12 residues. The germline V gene encodes CDR1 KGHSH and CDR2 LQKENI. V was trimmed by 3 bases and J by 8 bases, leaving 10 bases between them. This CDR3 reads CASSPIRGGYTF. DNA for the CDR3: TGTGCCAGCTCACCGATAAGGGGAGGCTACACCTTC.

V usage is TRBV7-8 and J usage is TRBJ1-2; D not resolved. The CDR3 covers 13 residues. The V end was cut by 5 bases, the J end by 6 bases, with 13 bases between. The germline CDR1 and CDR2 sequences are SGHVS and FQNEAQ. The CDR3 loop is CASSKRWANGYTF. CDR3 nucleotide sequence: TGTGCCAGCAGCAAAAGGTGGGCGAATGGCTACACCTTC.

The chain links TRBV18 to TRBJ2-1; 11 positions agree with TRBD2. The CDR3 has 15 residues. J gave up 5 bases and V 2 bases, and 2 bases lay outside the gene matches. Germline loops: CDR1 KGHSH, CDR2 LQKENI. The DNA of the CDR3 is TGTGCCAGCTCACCATTTAGCGGGGGGGACAATGAGCAGTTCTTC. This translates into CASSPFSGGDNEQFF.

With regard to this clone: The junction departs from germline at one end; a sequencing error may be responsible. The chain recombines TRBV14 with TRBJ1-5, with TRBD1 matching 7 bases. In germline, CDR1 is SGHDN, CDR2 FVKESK. This CDR3 contains 15 residues. CDR3 residues: CASSQGGGANQSQHF. The DNA of the CDR3 is TGTGCCAGCAGCCAAGGAGGGGGCGCGAATCAGTCCCAGCATTTT. The variable domain in full, with the rest retrieved from reference TRBV14 and TRBJ1-5, is EAGVTQFPSHSVIEKGQTVTLRCDPISGHDNLYWYRRVMGKEIKFLLHFVKESKQDESGMPNNRFLAERTGGTYSTLKVQPAELEDSGVYFCASSQGGGANQSQHFGDGTRLSIL.

The chain uses TRBV29-1 and TRBJ1-1; TRBD1 is a possible D gene (6 bases). Germline lookup yields CDR1 SQVTM and CDR2 ANQGSEA. The CDR3 loop spans 13 amino acids. The V end was cut by 4 bases, the J end by 11 bases, with 20 bases between. The DNA for the CDR3 is TGCAGCGTTGTAATCGGCAGGGGCGACTCGGCTTTCTTT. As protein: CSVVIGRGDSAFF.